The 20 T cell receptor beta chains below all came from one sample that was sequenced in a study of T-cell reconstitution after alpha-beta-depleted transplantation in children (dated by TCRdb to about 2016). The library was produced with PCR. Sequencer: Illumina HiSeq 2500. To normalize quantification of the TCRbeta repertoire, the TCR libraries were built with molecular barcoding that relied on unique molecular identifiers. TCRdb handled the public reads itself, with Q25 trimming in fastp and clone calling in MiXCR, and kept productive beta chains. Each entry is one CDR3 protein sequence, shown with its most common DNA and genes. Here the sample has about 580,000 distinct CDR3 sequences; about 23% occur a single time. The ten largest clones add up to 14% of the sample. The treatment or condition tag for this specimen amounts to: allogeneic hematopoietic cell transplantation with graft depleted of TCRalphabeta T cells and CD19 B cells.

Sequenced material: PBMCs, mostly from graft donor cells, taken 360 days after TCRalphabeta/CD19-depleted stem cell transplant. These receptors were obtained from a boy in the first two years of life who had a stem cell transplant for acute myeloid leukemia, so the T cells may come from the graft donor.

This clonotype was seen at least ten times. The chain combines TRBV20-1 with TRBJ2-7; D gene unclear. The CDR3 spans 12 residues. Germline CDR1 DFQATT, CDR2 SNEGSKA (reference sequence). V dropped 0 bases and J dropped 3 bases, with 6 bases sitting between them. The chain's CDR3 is CSAREWGYEQYF. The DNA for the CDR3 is TGCAGTGCTAGAGAATGGGGCTACGAGCAGTACTTC.

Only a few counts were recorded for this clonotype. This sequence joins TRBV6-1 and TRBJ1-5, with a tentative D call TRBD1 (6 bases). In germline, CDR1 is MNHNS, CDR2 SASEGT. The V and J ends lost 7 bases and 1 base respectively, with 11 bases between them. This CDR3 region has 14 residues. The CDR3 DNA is TGTGCCAGCATAATCGGGGGCAGCAATCAGCCCCAGCATTTT. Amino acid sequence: CASIIGGSNQPQHF.

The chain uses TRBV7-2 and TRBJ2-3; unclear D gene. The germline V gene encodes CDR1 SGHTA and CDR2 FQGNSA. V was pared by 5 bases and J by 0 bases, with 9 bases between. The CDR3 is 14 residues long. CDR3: CASSPIWSTDTQYF. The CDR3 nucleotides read TGTGCCAGCAGCCCTATATGGAGCACAGATACGCAGTATTTT.

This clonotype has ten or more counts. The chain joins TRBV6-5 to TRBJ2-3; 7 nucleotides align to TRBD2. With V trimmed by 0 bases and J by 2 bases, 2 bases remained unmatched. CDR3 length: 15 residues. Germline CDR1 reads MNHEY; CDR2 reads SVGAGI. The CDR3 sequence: CASSYSAGDTDTQYF. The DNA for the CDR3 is TGTGCCAGCAGTTACTCGGCGGGGGACACAGATACGCAGTATTTT.

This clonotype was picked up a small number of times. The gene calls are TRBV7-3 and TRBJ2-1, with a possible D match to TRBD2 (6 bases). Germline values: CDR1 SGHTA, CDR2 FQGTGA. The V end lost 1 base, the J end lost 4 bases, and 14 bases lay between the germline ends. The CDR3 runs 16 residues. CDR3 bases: TGTGCCAGCAGCTTAAGAGGAGGGTCCCAATACAATGAGCAGTTCTTC. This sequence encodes CASSLRGGSQYNEQFF.

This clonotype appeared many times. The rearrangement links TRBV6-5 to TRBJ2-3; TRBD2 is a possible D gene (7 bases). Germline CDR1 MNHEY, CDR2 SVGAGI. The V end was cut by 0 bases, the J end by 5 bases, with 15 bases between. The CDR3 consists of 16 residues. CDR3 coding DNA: TGTGCCAGCAGTTACTCGGGTGGGGGGGCCTTAGATACGCAGTATTTT. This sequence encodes CASSYSGGGALDTQYF.

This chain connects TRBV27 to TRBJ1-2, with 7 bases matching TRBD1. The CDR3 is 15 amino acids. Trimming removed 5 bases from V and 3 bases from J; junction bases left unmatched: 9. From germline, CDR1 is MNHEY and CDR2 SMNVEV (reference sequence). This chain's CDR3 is CASSPSRDRDYGYTF. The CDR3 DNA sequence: TGTGCCAGCAGTCCCAGCCGGGACAGAGACTATGGCTACACCTTC.

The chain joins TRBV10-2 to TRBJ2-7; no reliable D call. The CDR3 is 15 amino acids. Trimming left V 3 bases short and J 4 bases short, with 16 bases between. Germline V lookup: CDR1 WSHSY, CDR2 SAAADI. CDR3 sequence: CASSDGPNGLYEQYV. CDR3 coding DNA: TGCGCCAGCAGTGATGGTCCTAACGGGTTGTACGAGCAGTACGTC.

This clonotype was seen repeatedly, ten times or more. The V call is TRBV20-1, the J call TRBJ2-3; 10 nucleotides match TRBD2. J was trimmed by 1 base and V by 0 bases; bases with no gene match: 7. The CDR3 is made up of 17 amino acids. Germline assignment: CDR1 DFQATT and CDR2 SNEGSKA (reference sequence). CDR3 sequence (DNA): TGCAGTGCTAGAGATCCCCGGCTAGCGGGGGGCACAGATACGCAGTATTTT. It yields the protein CSARDPRLAGGTDTQYF.

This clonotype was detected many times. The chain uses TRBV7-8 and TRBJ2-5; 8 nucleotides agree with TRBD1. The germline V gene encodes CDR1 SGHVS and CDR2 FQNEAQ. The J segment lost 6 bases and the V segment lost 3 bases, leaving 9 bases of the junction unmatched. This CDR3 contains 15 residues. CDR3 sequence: CASSFGQGALKTQYF. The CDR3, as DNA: TGTGCCAGCAGCTTCGGTCAGGGGGCCTTGAAGACCCAGTACTTC. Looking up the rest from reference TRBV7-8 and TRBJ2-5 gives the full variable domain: GAGVSQSPRYKVAKRGQDVALRCDPISGHVSLFWYQQALGQGPEFLTYFQNEAQLDKSGLPSDRFFAERPEGSVSTLKIQRTQQEDSAVYLCASSFGQGALKTQYFGPGTRLLVL.

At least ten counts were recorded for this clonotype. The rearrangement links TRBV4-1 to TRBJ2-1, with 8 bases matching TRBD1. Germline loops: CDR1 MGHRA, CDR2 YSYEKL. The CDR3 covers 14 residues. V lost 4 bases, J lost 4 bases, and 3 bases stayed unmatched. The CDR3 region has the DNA TGCGCCAGCAGCCCGGGACAGGATTACAATGAGCAGTTCTTC. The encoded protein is CASSPGQDYNEQFF.

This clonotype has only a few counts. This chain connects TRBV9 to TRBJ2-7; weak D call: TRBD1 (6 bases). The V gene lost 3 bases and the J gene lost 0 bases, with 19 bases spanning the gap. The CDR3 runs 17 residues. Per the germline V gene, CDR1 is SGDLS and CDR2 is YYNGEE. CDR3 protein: CASSEGPQGDPSYEQYF. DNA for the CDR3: TGTGCCAGCAGCGAGGGGCCACAGGGCGATCCCTCCTACGAGCAGTACTTC.

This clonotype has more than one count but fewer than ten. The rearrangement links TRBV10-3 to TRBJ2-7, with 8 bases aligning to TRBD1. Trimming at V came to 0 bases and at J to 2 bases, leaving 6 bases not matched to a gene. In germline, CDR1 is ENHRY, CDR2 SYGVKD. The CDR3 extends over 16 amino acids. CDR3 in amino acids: CAISESRDRQTYEQYF. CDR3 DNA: TGTGCCATCAGTGAGTCAAGGGACAGGCAAACCTACGAGCAGTACTTC.

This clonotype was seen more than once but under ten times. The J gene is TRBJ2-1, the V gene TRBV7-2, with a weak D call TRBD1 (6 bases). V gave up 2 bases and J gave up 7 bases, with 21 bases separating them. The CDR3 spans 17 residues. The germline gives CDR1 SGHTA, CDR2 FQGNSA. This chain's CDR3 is CASSLLRSTGPWNEQFF. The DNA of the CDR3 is TGTGCCAGCAGCTTACTGCGATCGACAGGTCCATGGAATGAGCAGTTCTTC.

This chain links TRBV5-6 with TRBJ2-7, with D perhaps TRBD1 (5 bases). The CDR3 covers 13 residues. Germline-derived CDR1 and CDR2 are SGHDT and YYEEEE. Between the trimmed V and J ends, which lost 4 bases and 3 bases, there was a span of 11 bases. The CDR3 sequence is CASSEKGVYEQYV. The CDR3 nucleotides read TGTGCCAGCAGCGAAAAAGGGGTCTACGAGCAGTACGTC.

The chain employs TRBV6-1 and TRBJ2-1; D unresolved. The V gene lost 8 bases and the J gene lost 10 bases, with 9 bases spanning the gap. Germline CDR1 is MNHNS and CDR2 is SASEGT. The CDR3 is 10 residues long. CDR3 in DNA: TGTGCCAGCTCCTTTTACGAGCAGTTCTTC. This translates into CASSFYEQFF.

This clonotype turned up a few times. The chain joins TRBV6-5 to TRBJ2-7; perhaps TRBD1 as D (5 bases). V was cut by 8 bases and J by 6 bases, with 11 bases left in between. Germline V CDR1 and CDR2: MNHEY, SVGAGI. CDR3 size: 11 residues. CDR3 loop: CASGRAGEQYV. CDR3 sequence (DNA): TGTGCCAGCGGCAGGGCTGGCGAGCAGTACGTC.

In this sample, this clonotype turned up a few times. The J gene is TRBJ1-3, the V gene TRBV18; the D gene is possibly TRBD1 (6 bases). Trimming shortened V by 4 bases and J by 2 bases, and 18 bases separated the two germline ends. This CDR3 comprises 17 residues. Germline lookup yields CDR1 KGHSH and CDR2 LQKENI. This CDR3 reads CASSRQDGVGAGNTIYF. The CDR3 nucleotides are TGTGCCAGCTCACGACAGGATGGAGTCGGTGCTGGAAACACCATATATTTT.

In DNA form, the CDR3 reads TGCAGTGGTGGGTCTGGCACAGATACGCAGTATTTT. Translated, it gives CSGGSGTDTQYF. The J gene is TRBJ2-3, the V gene TRBV20-1; D is undetermined. V lost 7 bases and J lost 1, with 9 bases in between. The CDR3 runs 12 residues. Per the germline V gene, CDR1 is DFQATT and CDR2 is SNEGSKA (reference sequence).

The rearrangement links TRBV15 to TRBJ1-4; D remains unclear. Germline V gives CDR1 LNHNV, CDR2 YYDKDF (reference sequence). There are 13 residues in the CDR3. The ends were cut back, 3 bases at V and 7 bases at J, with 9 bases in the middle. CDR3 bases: TGTGCCACCAGCAGCATTCGGCCTGAAAAACTGTTTTTT. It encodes CATSSIRPEKLFF. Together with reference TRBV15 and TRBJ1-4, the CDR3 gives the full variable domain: DAMVIQNPRYQVTQFGKPVTLSCSQTLNHNVMYWYQQKSSQAPKLLFHYYDKDFNNEADTPDNFQSRRPNTSFCFLDIRSPGLGDTAMYLCATSSIRPEKLFFGSGTQLSVL.